The 13 T cell receptor beta chains below were found in one sample sequenced in a study of tumor-infiltrating lymphocytes in oesophageal squamous cell carcinoma. TCRdb reprocessed the PCR reads via MiXCR and lists one record per CDR3 protein. The table records some 15,000 distinct CDR3 sequences, around 40% of them present only once. The sequencing input was blood. The receptor set was obtained from a female donor with esophageal squamous cell carcinoma.

This chain uses TRBV7-8 with TRBJ2-1; TRBD2 aligns across 10 bases. The J call may not be correct, given that the DNA end is closer to TRBJ2-7. CDR1 and CDR2 from the germline V gene are SGHVS and FQNEAQ. The CDR3 runs 16 residues. CDR3 region: CASSFGLAGATYEQYF. CDR3 DNA sequence: TGTGCCAGCAGCTTTGGCCTAGCGGGGGCCACCTACGAGCAGTACTTC.

The chain couples TRBV12-3 or TRBV12-4 to TRBJ2-5; perhaps TRBD2 as D (6 bases). This CDR3 spans 16 amino acids. Trimming took off 3 bases at V and 11 bases at J, with 25 bases between the two ends. The chain's CDR3 is CASSFRGTLAKNLQYF. Here the CDR3 DNA reads TGTGCCAGCAGTTTTCGCGGAACACTAGCCAAAAACCTTCAGTACTTC.

The chain joins TRBV7-9 to TRBJ2-3; tentative D call: TRBD1 (5 bases). The J call is uncertain, as TRBJ2-7 better fits the DNA end. This CDR3 has 14 amino acids. CDR1 is SEHNR and CDR2 is FQNEAQ in the germline V gene (reference sequence). Written as DNA, the CDR3 is TGTGCCAGCAGCTTGACAGCTAACTCCTACGAGCAGTACTTC. Amino acid sequence: CASSLTANSYEQYF.

In this sample, this clonotype turned up many times. The chain joins TRBV7-9 to TRBJ2-7; weak D call: TRBD1 (5 bases). The CDR3 runs 15 residues. The germline gives CDR1 SEHNR, CDR2 FQNEAQ (reference sequence). V was clipped by 5 bases and J by 5 bases, with 19 bases between them. In nucleotides, the CDR3 is TGTGCCAGCAGCCCGTTAAACCTAGGGGTCCACGAGCAGTACTTC. Its translation: CASSPLNLGVHEQYF. The full variable domain, in which reference TRBV7-9 and TRBJ2-7 provide the parts outside the CDR3, is DTGVSQNPRHKITKRGQNVTFRCDPISEHNRLYWYRQTLGQGPEFLTYFQNEAQLEKSRLLSDRFSAERPKGSFSTLEIQRTEQGDSAMYLCASSPLNLGVHEQYFGPGTRLTVT.

The J gene is TRBJ2-7, the V gene TRBV7-9; 7 positions match TRBD2. The DNA end is more similar to TRBJ2-1, so the J call may be wrong. This CDR3 has 17 amino acids. Germline values: CDR1 SEHNR, CDR2 FQNEAQ (reference sequence). DNA of the CDR3: TGTGCCAGCAGCGCTTACGGGACTACGGACGAGAAGAATGAGCAGTTCTTC. Translated, it gives CASSAYGTTDEKNEQFF.

The chain recombines TRBV2 with TRBJ1-4, with D tentatively TRBD1 (5 bases). Germline CDR1 and CDR2: SNHLY and FYNNEI. The CDR3 has 14 residues. V lost 6 bases and J lost 4, with 12 bases in between. The CDR3 protein is CASSAGRSNEKLFF. In DNA form, the CDR3 reads TGTGCCAGCAGCGCGGGACGGAGTAATGAAAAACTGTTTTTT.

This clonotype was seen ten or more times. The rearrangement links TRBV2 to TRBJ2-1; D perhaps matches TRBD1 (6 bases). This CDR3 contains 13 residues. V was pared by 7 bases and J by 9 bases, with 16 bases between. The germline gives CDR1 SNHLY, CDR2 FYNNEI. The CDR3 is CASKRGSVGEQFF. In DNA form, the CDR3 reads TGTGCCAGCAAGAGGGGGTCTGTAGGTGAGCAGTTCTTC.

This clonotype has ten or more counts. The chain uses TRBV4-2 and TRBJ2-1; 14 nucleotides line up with TRBD2. CDR1 and CDR2 (germline): LGHNA, YNFKEQ. CDR3 size: 17 residues. V lost 1 base to trimming and J lost 9 bases; unmatched junction nucleotides: 8. CDR3 nucleotides: TGTGCCAGCAGCCAAGGGGGTGGGACTAGCGGGAGAGGTGAGCAGTTCTTC. As protein: CASSQGGGTSGRGEQFF.

As to this clonotype: One base away lies a much larger clone, so this may be a sequencing read error. The rearrangement links TRBV7-2 to TRBJ2-1; D not certain. Germline V lookup: CDR1 SGHTA, CDR2 FQGNSA. This CDR3 contains 8 residues. The CDR3, as DNA: TGTGCCAGCAGCTTACCCGCCTTC. Translation gives CASSLPAF.

Note on this clonotype: The DNA is left out, because the CDR3 cannot be placed on it with certainty; the CDR3 is given as TCRdb lists it. This chain connects TRBV11-3 to TRBJ2-6; TRBD2, the D gene given by the table, was not confirmed from the DNA. Termini included, the CDR3 measures 16 amino acids. Germline V CDR1 and CDR2: SGHNT, YENEEA. CDR3 region: CARTIGTAPLWLHLRF.

Note on this clonotype: The junction differs from germline at one of its ends, possibly a read error. This chain's CDR3 is CASRSRGTDNSPLHF. The CDR3 nucleotides read TGTGCCAGCAGGAGCCGAGGGACAGATAATTCACCCCTCCACTTC. The chain joins TRBV7-9 to TRBJ2-4; 7 bases fit TRBD1. The V gene's germline CDR1 is SEHNR and CDR2 FQNEAQ (reference sequence). The CDR3 runs 15 residues. Together with reference TRBV7-9 and TRBJ2-4, the CDR3 gives the full variable domain: DTGVSQNPRHKITKRGQNVTFRCDPISEHNRLYWYRQTLGQGPEFLTYFQNEAQLEKSRLLSDRFSAERPKGSFSTLEIQRTEQGDSAMYLCASRSRGTDNSPLHFGAGTRLSVL.

About this clonotype itself: The CDR3 end shows no conserved phenylalanine or tryptophan, and so a read error is likely. It is unclear where the CDR3 begins or ends on the DNA, so no DNA is shown, and the CDR3 is as TCRdb lists it. This chain uses TRBV12-3 or TRBV12-4 with TRBJ2-7; no check of the table's D call, TRBD2, against the DNA was made. With termini counted, the CDR3 has 13 amino acids. The CDR3 sequence is CATWGREGYTFGS.

The chain combines TRBV6-6 with TRBJ2-7; 12 nucleotides agree with TRBD2. Germline V CDR1 and CDR2: MNHNY, SVGAGI (reference sequence). The CDR3 loop spans 15 amino acids. Losses at the gene ends were 7 bases for V and 0 bases for J; bases not matched to a gene: 4. The CDR3 is CASTRTSGNSYEQYF. CDR3 coding DNA: TGTGCCAGCACTAGGACTAGCGGGAACTCCTACGAGCAGTACTTC.